This section outlines one T cell receptor (beta chain) sequence together with its context. Antigen: not known. One entry per CDR3 protein results from TCRdb running MiXCR on the 5' RACE reads. The sample carries 450,000 to 550,000 distinct CDR3 sequences, about a fifth recorded once. The CDR3 loop spans 14 amino acids. Germline CDR1 and CDR2: SGHNT and YYREEE (reference sequence). Trimming shortened V by 6 bases and J by 3 bases, and 14 bases separated the two germline ends. This record belongs to a study of T cells after yellow fever vaccination. Study-wide results and limits: Abundant clonotypes from the bulk population could get into FACS-sorted repertoires as contaminants. A weaker secondary response peaked on day 5, the primary on day 15. Relatively few clonotypes were ones that appeared in both CD4 and CD8 compartments.

The starting material was PBMCs, obtained 21 days after the first yellow fever vaccination. The clonotype originates from a man aged 18 to 29 who received the YFV17D yellow fever vaccine. The genes are TRBV5-4 and TRBJ2-3; D is undetermined. CDR3 amino acids: CASKESYLTDTQYF. The CDR3 DNA reads as TGTGCCAGCAAGGAGAGCTACTTGACAGATACGCAGTATTTT.